This T cell receptor beta chain was identified during a study of T cells after yellow fever vaccination (dated by TCRdb to between 2017 and 2020). In terms of the full investigation: The SMART-Seq v4 Ultra Low Input RNA kit was used to prepare libraries from fractions with low cell numbers. Two healthy male donors made up the cohort, one aged 18 to 29 years and the other aged 30 to 39 years. Bulk PBMC replicates and cell subsets were isolated from blood drawn at multiple timepoints before and after both primary and secondary immunization. To follow T-cell clones before and after primary and booster YFV17D yellow fever vaccination, bulk TCR alpha and beta repertoires were sequenced over time. Overall study results and their limits: After the booster, most clones that had expanded after primary vaccination were detected again (nearly 97% of CD4 and around nine tenths of CD8), suggesting broad maintenance of memory. Because abundant contaminating clonotypes from the bulk population could be contained in FACS-sorted repertoires, computational filtering was required. The study included only two donors, which limits how far the findings can be generalized. A small share of clonotypes occurred in both CD4 and CD8 compartments, likely arising from convergent recombination. The secondary T-cell response was found to be weaker but faster than the primary response, with a peak reached on day 5 rather than on day 15.

The intended sense of this specimen's treatment or condition label: live attenuated yellow fever vaccine strain. PBMCs were isolated from peripheral blood using a standard Ficoll-Paque protocol. CD4 and CD8 T-cell fractions were isolated with Dynabeads CD4 and CD8 positive selection kits. RNA was extracted with TriZol from bulk PBMCs, CD4 and CD8 fractions, and dextramer-positive and dextramer-negative fractions. TCRdb lists the instrument as Illumina NovaSeq 6000. Synthesis of TCR cDNA relied on 5'RACE template switching, a step that introduced a universal primer site along with unique molecular identifiers. Priming of cDNA synthesis was performed from both the TCR alpha and TCR beta constant segments. Library amplification involved two PCR steps, and the second step added sample barcodes and sequencing adapters. Sequencing of libraries was performed on Illumina HiSeq 2500 (2x100 bp) or NovaSeq (2x150 bp). For the original study's pipeline: Demultiplexing of reads and collapsing into UMI consensus sequences were performed with MIGEC, and V(D)J alignment was carried out with MiXCR. Vaccine-responding clonotypes were defined with edgeR using replicate PBMC samples, requiring FDR below 0.01 and a log2 fold change above 5 up to day 15. Each bulk clonotype was labeled CD4 or CD8 based on which sequenced repertoire, CD4 or CD8, contained the clonotype at higher abundance. TCRdb trimmed the raw reads at Q25, called clones with MiXCR and kept productive beta chains. Each entry merges the rows of one CDR3 protein and shows their most common DNA and genes. For this entry, the V and J calls and clone size follow TCRdb and not the study's own pipeline. This sample lists fewer than 400,000 distinct CDR3 sequences; about 10% were detected once. 3% to 4% of the sample rests with the top ten.

V lost 0 bases and J lost 10 bases; the stretch between them is 22 bases long. In the germline V gene, CDR1 corresponds to SGDLS and CDR2 to YYNGEE. The CDR3 spans 16 residues, from the cysteine through the phenylalanine. The DNA shown is the 48-base CDR3, in frame from base 1. The table lists this clonotype with a few counts. Its antigen target is currently unknown. Qualities for individual bases were not recorded, and no much larger clone is one base off. The V and J genes are TRBV9 and TRBJ1-2, and perhaps TRBD1 as D gene, on 6 matching bases. This material consisted of CD4+ T cells sorted from PBMCs, taken 45 days after the yellow fever booster vaccination. This receptor was taken from a man between 18 and 29 years old who received the YFV17D yellow fever vaccine. The DNA sequence reads TGTGCCAGCAGCGTAGGGGCCCATACAGGGCAGGTGGACTACACCTTC. The resulting protein is CASSVGAHTGQVDYTF.